Below, 31 T cell receptor beta chains from the same sample are listed, as sequenced in a study of blood T cells in healthy people across ages (dated by TCRdb to 2014 to 2015). Library preparation was by 5' RACE. TCRdb lists the instrument as Illumina HiSeq 2500. The second PCR ran for about 7 to 11 cycles and used a J-beta primer mix along with a sample-barcoded 5' primer. In TCRdb, the public reads were trimmed at Q25 with fastp and aligned with MiXCR, with productive beta chains retained. CDR3 protein sequences are deduplicated, and each keeps its most common genes and DNA. Recorded for this sample are 1.5 million to 2 million distinct CDR3 sequences; about 49% of them occurred a single time. The top ten hold more than 2% of the sample. Sequencing input: blood. The receptors stem from a middle-aged woman in good health.

This clonotype was counted between two and nine times. V usage is TRBV4-2 and J usage is TRBJ1-1; D not certain. This CDR3 has 12 amino acids. V was clipped by 3 bases and J by 6 bases, with 8 bases between them. Germline CDR1 is LGHNA and CDR2 is YNFKEQ. The CDR3, as DNA: TGTGCCAGCAGCCAGGATTTTGCTGAAGCTTTCTTT. Translated: CASSQDFAEAFF.

The chain joins TRBV28 to TRBJ2-7, with a weak D call TRBD2 (5 bases). CDR1 and CDR2 (germline): MDHEN, SYDVKM. The V end lost 3 bases, the J end lost 6 bases, and 15 bases lay between the germline ends. This CDR3 has 14 amino acids. CDR3 loop: CASSLADSVLEQYF. DNA of the CDR3: TGTGCCAGCAGTTTGGCGGACTCCGTCCTCGAGCAGTACTTC.

The chain joins TRBV20-1 to TRBJ1-6; possible D gene TRBD1, 6 bases. Looked up from germline, CDR1 is DFQATT and CDR2 is SNEGSKA (reference sequence). The CDR3 length is 18 residues. The V end was cut by 1 base, the J end by 1 base, with 17 bases between. The CDR3 sequence: CSARGNRVLGSYNSPLHF. CDR3 sequence (DNA): TGCAGTGCTAGAGGGAACAGGGTTTTGGGATCCTATAATTCACCCCTCCACTTT.

The V gene is TRBV7-9, the J gene TRBJ2-1; no reliable D call. The CDR3 runs 12 residues. Germline assignment: CDR1 SEHNR and CDR2 FQNEAQ (reference sequence). The V gene lost 1 base and the J gene lost 9 bases, with 7 bases spanning the gap. CDR3 sequence reads: CASSLDGSEQFF. The CDR3 nucleotides read TGTGCCAGCAGCTTAGACGGAAGTGAGCAGTTCTTC.

This clonotype was found many times. The chain recombines TRBV29-1 with TRBJ2-1; 9 bases agree with TRBD1. Unmatched junction bases numbered 8, after V lost 4 bases and J lost 7 bases. This CDR3 is 14 amino acids long. The germline V gene has CDR1 SQVTM and CDR2 ANQGSEA. CDR3 sequence: CSVVKGQGSNEQFF. As DNA, the CDR3 is TGCAGCGTTGTAAAGGGACAGGGTTCGAATGAGCAGTTCTTC.

This clonotype appeared a few times. This chain links TRBV5-1 with TRBJ2-7; TRBD2 aligns across 7 bases. The germline CDR1 and CDR2 sequences are SGHRS and YFSETQ. The CDR3 spans 13 residues. The V and J ends lost 5 bases and 6 bases, in that order; junction bases with no gene match: 8. The CDR3 is CASRAGTTAEQYF. The CDR3 DNA reads TGCGCCAGCAGAGCTGGGACTACCGCCGAGCAGTACTTC.

The rearrangement links TRBV24-1 to TRBJ2-1; D remains ambiguous. Germline loops: CDR1 KGHDR, CDR2 SFDVKD. The CDR3 is 13 residues long. Trimming stripped 5 bases from V and 7 bases from J, with 11 bases between. CDR3 sequence (DNA): TGTGCCACCAGTGTTGACGGGCGGAATGAGCAGTTCTTC. Translation gives CATSVDGRNEQFF.

This clonotype was found a few times. This chain uses TRBV12-3 or TRBV12-4 with TRBJ1-2; maybe TRBD1 (5 bases). CDR3 length: 23 amino acids. V lost 3 bases to trimming and J lost 4 bases, with 39 bases between them. The CDR3 sequence: CASSLGFGRGLQQAAGRGYGYTF. The CDR3 region has the DNA TGTGCCAGCAGTTTGGGGTTTGGGCGAGGCCTCCAGCAGGCAGCCGGGAGGGGCTATGGCTACACCTTC.

V and J are TRBV5-1 and TRBJ2-1; 8 nucleotides align to TRBD1. The V gene's germline CDR1 is SGHRS and CDR2 YFSETQ. V was pared by 4 bases and J by 4 bases, with 4 bases of the junction left unmatched. The CDR3 length is 14 residues. CDR3 sequence: CASSRGQDYNEQFF. The CDR3 DNA is TGCGCCAGCAGCAGGGGACAGGATTACAATGAGCAGTTCTTC.

This sequence joins TRBV5-1 and TRBJ1-4; 7 bases fit TRBD1. Germline lookup yields CDR1 SGHRS and CDR2 YFSETQ. Trimming removed 3 bases from V and 0 bases from J; junction bases left unmatched: 11. There are 18 residues in the CDR3. The CDR3 DNA sequence: TGCGCCAGCAGCTCGGCAGACAGGGACCTTACAACTAATGAAAAACTGTTTTTT. Amino acid sequence: CASSSADRDLTTNEKLFF.

The chain links TRBV19 to TRBJ2-1; tentatively, D is TRBD2 (6 bases). This CDR3 region has 11 residues. Between the trimmed V and J ends, which lost 8 bases and 9 bases, there was a span of 11 bases. Germline values: CDR1 LNHDA, CDR2 SQIVND (reference sequence). The CDR3 sequence: CASSEGSEQFF. The DNA for the CDR3 is TGTGCCAGTTCGGAGGGCAGTGAGCAGTTCTTC. The full variable domain, in which reference TRBV19 and TRBJ2-1 provide the parts outside the CDR3, is DGGITQSPKYLFRKEGQNVTLSCEQNLNHDAMYWYRQDPGQGLRLIYYSQIVNDFQKGDIAEGYSVSREKKESFPLTVTSAQKNPTAFYLCASSEGSEQFFGPGTRLTVL.

This clonotype was counted a few times. The gene calls are TRBV5-6 and TRBJ2-6; 8 bases are shared with TRBD1. The germline gives CDR1 SGHDT, CDR2 YYEEEE. The junction had 12 bases not matched to a gene; V was cut back by 5 bases and J by 2 bases. The CDR3 spans 18 residues. The CDR3 coding sequence is TGTGCCAGCAGTCCCGTCAGGGGGCGCGAAGCTGGGGCCAACGTCCTGACTTTC. It translates to CASSPVRGREAGANVLTF. The complete variable domain, with remaining parts taken from reference TRBV5-6 and TRBJ2-6, reads DAGVTQSPTHLIKTRGQQVTLRCSPKSGHDTVSWYQQALGQGPQFIFQYYEEEERQRGNFPDRFSGHQFPNYSSELNVNALLLGDSALYLCASSPVRGREAGANVLTFGAGSRLTVL.

In this sample, this clonotype turned up a few times. This sequence joins TRBV5-1 and TRBJ2-1; 9 bases map to TRBD2. The J call may be wrong; the DNA end is better matched by TRBJ2-7. Germline-derived CDR1 and CDR2 are SGHRS and YFSETQ. This CDR3 spans 16 amino acids. In DNA form, the CDR3 reads TGCGCCAGCAGCTTCTCCGGGACTAGCTCCTACAATGAGCAGTACTTC. Encoded protein: CASSFSGTSSYNEQYF.

This sequence joins TRBV14 and TRBJ2-1, with D hard to call. CDR3 size: 16 residues. Germline lookup yields CDR1 SGHDN and CDR2 FVKESK. V dropped 4 bases and J dropped 5 bases, with 18 bases sitting between them. The CDR3, as DNA: TGTGCCAGCAGCCGACAAATTCTGAGTGCGCACAATGAGCAGTTCTTC. It translates to CASSRQILSAHNEQFF. The full variable domain, rest sourced from reference TRBV14 and TRBJ2-1, is EAGVTQFPSHSVIEKGQTVTLRCDPISGHDNLYWYRRVMGKEIKFLLHFVKESKQDESGMPNNRFLAERTGGTYSTLKVQPAELEDSGVYFCASSRQILSAHNEQFFGPGTRLTVL.

The chain recombines TRBV7-2 with TRBJ1-2, with D unresolved. The V gene lost 1 base and the J gene lost 7 bases, with 7 bases spanning the gap. The germline V gene has CDR1 SGHTA and CDR2 FQGNSA. The CDR3 is 12 residues long. CDR3 sequence reads: CASSLETCGYTF. The CDR3 DNA follows: TGTGCCAGCAGCTTAGAGACTTGTGGCTACACCTTC.

In its sample, this clonotype was seen a few times. This rearrangement joins TRBV5-1 to TRBJ1-5; D is perhaps TRBD1 (5 bases). The CDR3 covers 15 residues. CDR1 and CDR2 (germline): SGHRS, YFSETQ. Trimming stripped 4 bases from V and 2 bases from J, with 13 bases between. Written as DNA, the CDR3 is TGCGCCAGCAGCGTCTCAGGGTATGGCAATCAGCCCCAGCATTTT. Encoded protein: CASSVSGYGNQPQHF.

This CDR3 reads CASSMTGQNIQYF. The CDR3 DNA sequence: TGTGCCAGCAGTATGACAGGCCAAAACATTCAGTACTTC. The rearrangement joins TRBV6-2 or TRBV6-3 to TRBJ2-4; weak D call: TRBD1 (6 bases). Trimming stripped 5 bases from V and 5 bases from J, with 10 bases between. CDR3 size: 13 residues. The germline gives CDR1 MNHEY, CDR2 SVGEGT.

The V and J genes are TRBV7-3 and TRBJ2-1, with D perhaps assigned TRBD1 or TRBD2 (5 bases each). Looked up from germline, CDR1 is SGHTA and CDR2 is FQGTGA. V was trimmed by 5 bases and J by 5 bases, leaving 16 bases between them. This CDR3 has 15 residues. CDR3: CASSGPRDGHNEQFF. CDR3 nucleotides: TGTGCCAGCAGCGGGCCCCGGGACGGTCACAATGAGCAGTTCTTC.

The chain employs TRBV14 and TRBJ2-3, with D possibly matching TRBD2 (7 bases). Between the trimmed V and J ends, which lost 3 bases and 6 bases, there was a span of 16 bases. The length of the CDR3 is 15 residues. Germline CDR1 is SGHDN and CDR2 is FVKESK. In nucleotides, the CDR3 is TGTGCCAGCAGCCACGTGGGGGCTAGCGGTGATACGCAGTATTTT. Translated, it gives CASSHVGASGDTQYF.

The V and J genes are TRBV20-1 and TRBJ2-3; 9 nucleotides align to TRBD2. Germline V gene data show CDR1 as DFQATT and CDR2 as SNEGSKA (reference sequence). The CDR3 is made up of 15 amino acids. The trim removed 6 bases at V and 0 bases at J, leaving 7 bases unmatched. CDR3 bases: TGCAGTGCCAGGCTAGCGGGACCTAGCACAGATACGCAGTATTTT. Its translation: CSARLAGPSTDTQYF.

The chain uses TRBV3-1 and TRBJ2-1; 14 nucleotides line up with TRBD2. V was clipped by 4 bases and J by 7 bases; unmatched bases: 9. Germline V gene sequence: CDR1 LGHDT, CDR2 YNNKEL (reference sequence). The CDR3 loop spans 17 amino acids. Here the CDR3 reads CASSPGLAGGLENEQFF. Written as DNA, the CDR3 is TGTGCCAGCAGCCCCGGACTAGCGGGAGGTTTGGAAAATGAGCAGTTCTTC.

This clonotype was detected only a few times. The chain uses TRBV7-2 and TRBJ2-5; D possibly matches TRBD1 or TRBD2 (6 bases each). The V gene's germline CDR1 is SGHTA and CDR2 FQGNSA. The V end lost 1 base, the J end lost 3 bases, and 18 bases lay between the germline ends. The CDR3 is made up of 17 amino acids. The CDR3 sequence is CASSLGGAGLNEETQYF. The DNA for the CDR3 is TGTGCCAGCAGCTTAGGGGGGGCGGGACTTAATGAAGAGACCCAGTACTTC.

The chain recombines TRBV6-2 or TRBV6-3 with TRBJ2-1; D is perhaps TRBD2 (5 bases). The CDR3 is made up of 14 amino acids. V was pared by 6 bases and J by 4 bases, with 13 bases between. Germline V gene sequence: CDR1 MNHEY, CDR2 SVGEGT. CDR3 DNA sequence: TGTGCCAGCAGAGCGGAAGAAGCATACAATGAGCAGTTCTTC. It is translated as CASRAEEAYNEQFF.

A few counts support this clonotype. The gene calls are TRBV13 and TRBJ2-1, with 8 bases matching TRBD2. The CDR3 sequence is 17 residues long. V trimming: 4 bases; J trimming: 2 bases; junction bases outside the gene matches: 10. Germline V gene data show CDR1 as PRHDT and CDR2 as FYEKMQ (reference sequence). The CDR3 loop reads CASSSPGEAGAYNEQFF. CDR3 bases: TGTGCCAGCAGCTCCCCGGGGGAAGCGGGGGCCTACAATGAGCAGTTCTTC.

This chain uses TRBV4-3 with TRBJ1-2, with TRBD1 matching over 9 bases. Germline CDR1 is LGHNA and CDR2 is YSLEER. This CDR3 spans 19 amino acids. Losses at the gene ends were 4 bases for V and 8 bases for J; bases not matched to a gene: 23. CDR3 in DNA: TGCGCCAGCAGCCTAGAACTACAGGGGGCGCGAGGAGGTGGTTGGGGCTACACCTTC. It translates to CASSLELQGARGGGWGYTF.

This clonotype was observed a handful of times. An end of the junction does not agree with germline; a read error may underlie this. This chain uses TRBV7-2 with TRBJ2-5; a weak D match, TRBD2 (5 bases). In germline, CDR1 is SGHTA, CDR2 FQGNSA. The CDR3 spans 12 residues. The CDR3 region is CASSLADWTQYF. As DNA, the CDR3 is TGTGCCAGCAGCCTAGCCGATTGGACCCAGTACTTC.

There are a few counts of this clonotype. The chain has TRBV12-3 or TRBV12-4 and TRBJ1-6; D unresolved. This CDR3 spans 14 amino acids. Between the trimmed V and J ends, which lost 2 bases and 9 bases, there was a span of 11 bases. The CDR3 DNA is TGTGCCAGCAGTTTATCTGGGGAGGCTTCACCCCTCCACTTT. It is translated as CASSLSGEASPLHF.

The chain carries TRBV15 and TRBJ2-5; TRBD1 matches at 7 bases. Trimming removed 5 bases from V and 3 bases from J; junction bases left unmatched: 9. This CDR3 has 15 amino acids. Germline V lookup: CDR1 LNHNV, CDR2 YYDKDF (reference sequence). CDR3 amino acids: CATSSTGTLEETQYF. CDR3 nucleotide sequence: TGTGCCACCAGCTCGACAGGGACCCTTGAAGAGACCCAGTACTTC.

This clonotype was counted between two and nine times. The chain employs TRBV4-2 and TRBJ2-3; 8 nucleotides align to TRBD2. Germline values: CDR1 LGHNA, CDR2 YNFKEQ. The CDR3 sequence is 16 residues long. V lost 0 bases to trimming and J lost 2 bases; unmatched junction nucleotides: 4. CDR3 DNA: TGTGCCAGCAGCCAAGATCCAGCGGGGGTCACAGATACGCAGTATTTT. It encodes CASSQDPAGVTDTQYF.

This clonotype appeared a few times. The DNA for the CDR3 is TGTGCCACCAGTGAAGGAGCGGGGGGGATATTCAAAGGCACAGATACGCAGTATTTT. Translation gives CATSEGAGGIFKGTDTQYF. The J gene is TRBJ2-3, the V gene TRBV24-1; 10 bases match TRBD2. J was trimmed by 1 base and V by 4 bases; bases with no gene match: 13. CDR1 KGHDR and CDR2 SFDVKD come from the germline V gene. The CDR3 consists of 19 residues.

The rearrangement links TRBV20-1 to TRBJ2-1; D is unresolved. The length of the CDR3 is 15 residues. Germline V gene lookup returns CDR1 DFQATT and CDR2 SNEGSKA (reference sequence). With 0 bases removed from V and 1 base from J, the gap between germline ends came to 10 bases. The CDR3 DNA is TGCAGTGCTAGAGAATCAGGCAAGTCCTACAATGAGCAGTTCTTC. As protein: CSARESGKSYNEQFF.